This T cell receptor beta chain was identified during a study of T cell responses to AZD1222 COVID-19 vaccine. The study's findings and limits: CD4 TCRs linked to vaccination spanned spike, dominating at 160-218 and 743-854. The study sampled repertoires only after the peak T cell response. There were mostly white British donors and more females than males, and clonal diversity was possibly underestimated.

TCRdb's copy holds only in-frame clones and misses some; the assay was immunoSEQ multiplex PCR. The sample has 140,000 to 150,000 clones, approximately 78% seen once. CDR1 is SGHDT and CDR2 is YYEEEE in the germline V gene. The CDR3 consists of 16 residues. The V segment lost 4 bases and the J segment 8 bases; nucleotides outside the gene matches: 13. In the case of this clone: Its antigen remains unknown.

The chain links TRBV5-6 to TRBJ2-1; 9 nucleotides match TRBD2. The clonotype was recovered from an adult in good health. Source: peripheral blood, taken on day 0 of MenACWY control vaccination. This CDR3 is CASSPPTRGGPHEQFF. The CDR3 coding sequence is TGTGCCAGCAGCCCCCCGACGCGGGGGGGCCCTCATGAGCAGTTCTTC.